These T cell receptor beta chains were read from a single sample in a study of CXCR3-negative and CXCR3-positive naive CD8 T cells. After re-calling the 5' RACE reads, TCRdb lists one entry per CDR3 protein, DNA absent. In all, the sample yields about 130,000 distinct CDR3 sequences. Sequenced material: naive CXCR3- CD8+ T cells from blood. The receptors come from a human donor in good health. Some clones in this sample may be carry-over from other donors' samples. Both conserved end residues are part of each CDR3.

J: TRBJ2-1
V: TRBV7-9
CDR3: CASSLFAGGGNEQFF

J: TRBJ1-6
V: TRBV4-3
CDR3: CASSQDSSYNSPLHF

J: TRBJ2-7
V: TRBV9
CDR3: CASSVALDTGAYEQYF

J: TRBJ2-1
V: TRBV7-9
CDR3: CASSGITSGAYNEQFF

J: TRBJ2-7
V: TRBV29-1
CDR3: CSVELIGDEQYF

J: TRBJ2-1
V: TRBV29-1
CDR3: CSVEGPGGRSGNEQFF

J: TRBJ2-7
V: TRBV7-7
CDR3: CASSLAEGYEQYF

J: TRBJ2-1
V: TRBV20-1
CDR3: CSAKHWAGGYNEQFF

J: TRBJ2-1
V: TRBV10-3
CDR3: CAIRGQGVGNEQFF

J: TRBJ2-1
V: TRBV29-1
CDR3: CSVEIEEFSYNEQFF

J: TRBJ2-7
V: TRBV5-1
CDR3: CASSLAGAGHEQYF

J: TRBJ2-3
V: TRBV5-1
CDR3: CASSLVGSTDTQYF

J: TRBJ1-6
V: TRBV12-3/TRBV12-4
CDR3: CASGNQFGGSNNSPLHF

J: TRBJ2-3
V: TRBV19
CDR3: CASSIGGAGVTDTQYF

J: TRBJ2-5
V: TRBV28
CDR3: CASSFSKALYQETQYF